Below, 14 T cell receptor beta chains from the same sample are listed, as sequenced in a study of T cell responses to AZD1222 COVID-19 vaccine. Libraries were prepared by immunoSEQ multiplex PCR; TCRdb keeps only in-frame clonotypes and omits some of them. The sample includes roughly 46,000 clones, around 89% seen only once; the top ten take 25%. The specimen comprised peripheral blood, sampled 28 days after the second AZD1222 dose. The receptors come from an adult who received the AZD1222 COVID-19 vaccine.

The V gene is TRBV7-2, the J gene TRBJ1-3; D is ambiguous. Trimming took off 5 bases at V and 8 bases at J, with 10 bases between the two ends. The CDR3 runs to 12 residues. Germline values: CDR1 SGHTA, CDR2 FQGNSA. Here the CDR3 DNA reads TGTGCCAGCAGCCCTTCGGCGGACACCATATATTTT. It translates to CASSPSADTIYF. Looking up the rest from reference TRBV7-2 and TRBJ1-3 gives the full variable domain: GAGVSQSPSNKVTEKGKDVELRCDPISGHTALYWYRQSLGQGLEFLIYFQGNSAPDKSGLPSDRFSAERTGGSVSTLTIQRTQQEDSAVYLCASSPSADTIYFGEGSWLTVV.

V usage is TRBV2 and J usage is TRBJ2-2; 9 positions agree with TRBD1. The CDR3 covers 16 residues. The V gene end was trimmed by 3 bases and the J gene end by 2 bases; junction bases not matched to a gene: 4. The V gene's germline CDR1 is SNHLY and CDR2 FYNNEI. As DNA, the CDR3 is TGTGCCAGCAGTGAGAGGGACAGGGATAACACCGGGGAGCTGTTTTTT. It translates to CASSERDRDNTGELFF.

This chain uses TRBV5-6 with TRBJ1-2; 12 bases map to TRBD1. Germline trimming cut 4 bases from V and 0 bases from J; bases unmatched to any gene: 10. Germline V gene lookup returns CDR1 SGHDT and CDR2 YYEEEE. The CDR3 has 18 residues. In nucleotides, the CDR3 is TGTGCCAGCAGCCCCTGGGACAGGGGGCCCCCTCCTAACTATGGCTACACCTTC. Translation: CASSPWDRGPPPNYGYTF. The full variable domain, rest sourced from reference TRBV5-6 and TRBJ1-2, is DAGVTQSPTHLIKTRGQQVTLRCSPKSGHDTVSWYQQALGQGPQFIFQYYEEEERQRGNFPDRFSGHQFPNYSSELNVNALLLGDSALYLCASSPWDRGPPPNYGYTFGSGTRLTVV.

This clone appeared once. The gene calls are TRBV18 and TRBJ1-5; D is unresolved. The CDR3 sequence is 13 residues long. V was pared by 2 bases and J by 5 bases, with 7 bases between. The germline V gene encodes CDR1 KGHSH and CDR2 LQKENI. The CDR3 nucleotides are TGTGCCAGCTCACCAGGTTCGGATCAGCCCCAGCATTTT. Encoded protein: CASSPGSDQPQHF.

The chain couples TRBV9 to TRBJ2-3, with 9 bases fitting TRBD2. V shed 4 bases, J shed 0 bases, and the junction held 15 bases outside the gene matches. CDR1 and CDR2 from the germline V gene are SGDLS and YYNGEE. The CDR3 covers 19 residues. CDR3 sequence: CASSSDWTSAGSSTDTQYF. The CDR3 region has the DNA TGTGCCAGCAGCTCCGACTGGACTAGCGCGGGCTCTAGCACAGATACGCAGTATTTT.

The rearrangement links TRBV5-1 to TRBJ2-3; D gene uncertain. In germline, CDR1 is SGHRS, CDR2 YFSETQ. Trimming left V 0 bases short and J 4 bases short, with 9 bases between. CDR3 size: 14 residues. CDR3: CASSLAVGPDTQYF. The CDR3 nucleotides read TGCGCCAGCAGCTTGGCCGTTGGCCCAGATACGCAGTATTTT.

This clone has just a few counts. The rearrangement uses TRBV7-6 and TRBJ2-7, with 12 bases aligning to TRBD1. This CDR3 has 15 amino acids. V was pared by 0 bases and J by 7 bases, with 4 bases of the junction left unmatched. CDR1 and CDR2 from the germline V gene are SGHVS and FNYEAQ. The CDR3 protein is CASSLAGTGGGEQYF. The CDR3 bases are TGTGCCAGCAGCTTAGCGGGGACAGGGGGCGGGGAGCAGTACTTC.

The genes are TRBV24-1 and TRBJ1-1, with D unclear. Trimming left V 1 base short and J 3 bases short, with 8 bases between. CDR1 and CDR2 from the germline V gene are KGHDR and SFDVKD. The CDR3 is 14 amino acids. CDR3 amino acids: CATSDFSGDTEAFF. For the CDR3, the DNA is TGTGCCACCAGTGATTTTAGCGGAGACACTGAAGCTTTCTTT.

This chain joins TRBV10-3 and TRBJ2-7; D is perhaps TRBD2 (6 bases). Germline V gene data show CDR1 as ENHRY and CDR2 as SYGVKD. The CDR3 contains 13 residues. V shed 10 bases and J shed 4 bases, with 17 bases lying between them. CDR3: CATERDGGYEQYF. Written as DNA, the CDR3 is TGTGCCACGGAGAGGGACGGGGGTTACGAGCAGTACTTC.

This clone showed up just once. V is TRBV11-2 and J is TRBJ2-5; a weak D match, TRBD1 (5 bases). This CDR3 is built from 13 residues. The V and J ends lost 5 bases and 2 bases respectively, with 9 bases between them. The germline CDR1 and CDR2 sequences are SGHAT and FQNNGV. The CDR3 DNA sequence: TGTGCCAGCAGCGCCGACAGACAAGAGACCCAGTACTTC. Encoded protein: CASSADRQETQYF.

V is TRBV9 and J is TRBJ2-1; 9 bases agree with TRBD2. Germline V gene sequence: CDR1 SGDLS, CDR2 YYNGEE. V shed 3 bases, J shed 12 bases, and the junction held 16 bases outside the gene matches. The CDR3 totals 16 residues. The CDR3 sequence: CASSAHSIAGAGLQFF. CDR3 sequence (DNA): TGTGCCAGCAGCGCTCACTCAATAGCGGGGGCGGGTCTGCAGTTCTTC.

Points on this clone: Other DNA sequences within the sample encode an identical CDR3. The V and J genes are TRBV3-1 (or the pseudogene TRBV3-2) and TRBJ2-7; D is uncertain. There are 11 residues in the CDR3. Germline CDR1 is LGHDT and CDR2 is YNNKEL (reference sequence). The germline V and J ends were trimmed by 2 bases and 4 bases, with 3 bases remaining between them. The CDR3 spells CASSQLYEQYF. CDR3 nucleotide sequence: TGTGCCAGCAGCCAACTTTACGAGCAGTACTTC.

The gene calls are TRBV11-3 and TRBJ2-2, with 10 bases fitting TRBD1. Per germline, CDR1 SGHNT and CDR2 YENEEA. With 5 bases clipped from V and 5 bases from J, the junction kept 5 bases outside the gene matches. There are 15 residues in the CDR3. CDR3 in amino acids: CASSRDRGATGELFF. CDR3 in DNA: TGTGCCAGCAGCCGGGACAGGGGCGCTACCGGGGAGCTGTTTTTT.

CDR3 residues: CAWSGLAKNIQYF. The CDR3 DNA is TGTGCCTGGAGTGGGCTAGCCAAAAACATTCAGTACTTC. V is TRBV30 and J is TRBJ2-4; no clear D gene. The V and J ends lost 1 base and 0 bases respectively, with 4 bases between them. This CDR3 region has 13 residues. CDR1 is GTSNPN, CDR2 SVGIG, per germline (reference sequence). Using reference TRBV30 and TRBJ2-4 for the parts outside the CDR3, the full variable domain is SQTIHQWPATLVQPVGSPLSLECTVEGTSNPNLYWYRQAAGRGLQLLFYSVGIGQISSEVPQNLSASRPQDRQFILSSKKLLLSDSGFYLCAWSGLAKNIQYFGAGTRLSVL.